Detailed here is one TCR beta chain. Its antigen is not known. V was clipped by 7 bases and J by 1 base; unmatched bases: 10. The CDR3 has 16 residues. The sample originates from a study of early T cells in non-severe SARS-CoV-2 infection. Turning to the study itself: Whole-blood bulk RNA, unsorted, was sequenced, and chains were unpaired.

Researchers tagged individual cDNA molecules with unique molecular identifiers. A single record per CDR3 protein comes from TCRdb applying MiXCR to the 5' RACE reads. Among more than 50,000 distinct CDR3 sequences listed, 4.5% to 7% were seen once. Study results and caveats: CD4 and private specificities were missed by VDJdb matching, which favored anti-spike CD8 responses.

Specimen: whole blood. The gene calls are TRBV12-3 or TRBV12-4 and TRBJ2-3, with TRBD2 matching over 8 bases. The sequence was collected from an adult who was a healthcare worker with PCR-confirmed SARS-CoV-2 infection or an uninfected control (not recorded which). The CDR3 DNA sequence: TGTGCCAGCACTGGGGGGAGCGGGGGACGCACAGATACGCAGTATTTT. As protein: CASTGGSGGRTDTQYF.